One and the same sample provided the 13 T cell receptor beta chains below, sequenced in a study of blood T cells in healthy people across ages. Combining a sample-barcoded 5' primer with a J-beta primer mix, a second PCR ran for roughly 6 to 11 cycles. TCRdb ran MiXCR on the 5' RACE reads and lists one entry per CDR3 protein. This sample yields 730,000 or so distinct CDR3 sequences, of which around 40% are seen a single time; under 25% belongs to the top ten. Sequencing was performed on blood. The receptors were gathered from an older woman in good health.

This clonotype showed up many times. This chain's CDR3 is CSVKLQGSHSTGELFF. DNA of the CDR3: TGCAGCGTCAAACTACAGGGGAGTCATAGCACCGGGGAGCTGTTTTTT. The chain links TRBV29-1 to TRBJ2-2; TRBD1 matches at 7 bases. After removal of 6 bases from V and 4 bases from J, the junction contained 14 bases not matched to a gene. CDR3 size: 16 residues. The germline V gene encodes CDR1 SQVTM and CDR2 ANQGSEA.

There are many counts of this clonotype. This chain uses TRBV29-1 with TRBJ2-1; D unresolved. Trimming left V 0 bases short and J 0 bases short, with 6 bases between. CDR1 SQVTM and CDR2 ANQGSEA come from the germline V gene. The CDR3 totals 14 residues. The CDR3 DNA is TGCAGCGTTGAAGAGGTGAGCTCCTACAATGAGCAGTTCTTC. Its protein product is CSVEEVSSYNEQFF.

J is TRBJ1-6 and V is TRBV29-1; 7 nucleotides line up with TRBD1. Unmatched junction bases numbered 3, after V lost 5 bases and J lost 5 bases. The V gene's germline CDR1 is SQVTM and CDR2 ANQGSEA. The length of the CDR3 is 13 residues. The CDR3: CSVRQGDNSPLHF. DNA for the CDR3: TGCAGCGTTCGACAGGGAGATAATTCACCCCTCCACTTT.

The chain has TRBV5-1 and TRBJ2-7, with no clear D. The CDR3 sequence is 13 residues long. Per the germline V gene, CDR1 is SGHRS and CDR2 is YFSETQ. Trimming cost V 3 bases and J 5 bases, with 12 bases left between them. The CDR3: CASSSGVDNEQYF. The CDR3 coding sequence is TGCGCCAGCAGCTCGGGTGTCGACAACGAGCAGTACTTC.

This clonotype was detected a few times. The CDR3 region has the DNA TGCAGTGCTAGAGGAGATAAGACCCAGTACTTC. This sequence encodes CSARGDKTQYF. The rearrangement links TRBV20-1 to TRBJ2-5, with D unresolved. Trimming stripped 1 base from V and 6 bases from J, with 6 bases between. CDR3 size: 11 residues. CDR1 DFQATT and CDR2 SNEGSKA come from the germline V gene (reference sequence).

This chain links TRBV20-1 with TRBJ2-1; D perhaps matches TRBD1 (5 bases). The CDR3 extends over 12 amino acids. Germline CDR1 reads DFQATT; CDR2 reads SNEGSKA (reference sequence). V lost 1 base, J lost 8 bases, and 9 bases lay in between. The CDR3: CSARGGAHEQFF. Written as DNA, the CDR3 is TGCAGTGCTAGAGGGGGCGCACATGAGCAGTTCTTC.

The V gene is TRBV6-5, the J gene TRBJ1-6; 7 nucleotides align to TRBD1. After removal of 0 bases from V and 8 bases from J, the junction contained 13 bases not matched to a gene. CDR1 is MNHEY, CDR2 SVGAGI, per germline. This CDR3 is 18 amino acids long. CDR3 nucleotide sequence: TGTGCCAGCAGTTACTCCCTGACAGGGATTTCGTTCGATTCACCCCTCCACTTT. Translation: CASSYSLTGISFDSPLHF.

The chain employs TRBV20-1 and TRBJ2-5; weak D call: TRBD1 (6 bases). Trimming took off 4 bases at V and 3 bases at J, with 12 bases between the two ends. Looked up from germline, CDR1 is DFQATT and CDR2 is SNEGSKA (reference sequence). This CDR3 has 13 amino acids. The CDR3 DNA is TGCAGTGCTAAAGACGGACAGAAAGAGACCCAGTACTTC. As protein: CSAKDGQKETQYF.

This chain uses TRBV18 with TRBJ2-7; maybe TRBD2 (6 bases). Germline V lookup: CDR1 KGHSH, CDR2 LQKENI. The CDR3 covers 15 residues. Trimming took 6 bases from V and 5 from J, leaving 20 bases between them. CDR3 sequence: CASSPPAGGFNEQYF. The CDR3 DNA reads as TGTGCCAGCTCTCCCCCCGCAGGAGGGTTCAACGAGCAGTACTTC.

V gene TRBV7-9 combines with J gene TRBJ2-7; D is uncertain. This CDR3 contains 12 residues. With 8 bases removed from V and 4 bases from J, the gap between germline ends came to 12 bases. Germline CDR1 reads SEHNR; CDR2 reads FQNEAQ (reference sequence). The CDR3 bases are TGTGCCAGCTGCTCCGAGCCGTACGAGCAGTACTTC. It yields the protein CASCSEPYEQYF.

This clonotype is a singleton in its sample. The chain uses TRBV28 and TRBJ2-7, with TRBD1 identical over 10 bases. V trimming: 7 bases; J trimming: 4 bases; junction bases outside the gene matches: 10. Germline lookup yields CDR1 MDHEN and CDR2 SYDVKM. The CDR3 is 15 residues long. CDR3 nucleotide sequence: TGTGCCAGCAATCTCTTACCGGGACAGGGGTACGAGCAGTACTTC. Translating gives CASNLLPGQGYEQYF. Full variable domain (missing parts from reference TRBV28 and TRBJ2-7): DVKVTQSSRYLVKRTGEKVFLECVQDMDHENMFWYRQDPGLGLRLIYFSYDVKMKEKGDIPEGYSVSREKKERFSLILESASTNQTSMYLCASNLLPGQGYEQYFGPGTRLTVT.

About this clonotype itself: Mismatch with germline at one junction end may stem from a read error. The V and J genes are TRBV7-7 and TRBJ2-5; 10 nucleotides agree with TRBD2. Germline lookup yields CDR1 SSHAT and CDR2 FNYEAQ (reference sequence). This CDR3 contains 14 residues. CDR3 protein: CASSPGTSDDEQYF. CDR3 in DNA: TGTGCTAGCAGCCCTGGGACTAGCGATGATGAGCAGTACTTC. Combining the CDR3 with reference TRBV7-7 and TRBJ2-5 gives the whole variable domain GAGVSQSPRYKVTKRGQDVTLRCDPISSHATLYWYQQALGQGPEFLTYFNYEAQPDKSGLPSDRFSAERPEGSISTLTIQRTEQRDSAMYRCASSPGTSDDEQYFGPGTRLLVL.

This clonotype was picked up a small number of times. The CDR3 sequence: CASSPREQLQETQYF. The CDR3 DNA sequence: TGTGCCAGCTCACCTCGGGAACAGCTCCAAGAGACCCAGTACTTC. The rearrangement uses TRBV18 and TRBJ2-5; possible D gene TRBD2, 5 bases. Germline lookup yields CDR1 KGHSH and CDR2 LQKENI. V was shortened by 3 bases and J by 1 base, with 12 bases between the two germline ends. This CDR3 comprises 15 residues. Full variable domain (outside the CDR3, taken from reference TRBV18 and TRBJ2-5): NAGVMQNPRHLVRRRGQEARLRCSPMKGHSHVYWYRQLPEEGLKFMVYLQKENIIDESGMPKERFSAEFPKEGPSILRIQQVVRGDSAAYFCASSPREQLQETQYFGPGTRLLVL.